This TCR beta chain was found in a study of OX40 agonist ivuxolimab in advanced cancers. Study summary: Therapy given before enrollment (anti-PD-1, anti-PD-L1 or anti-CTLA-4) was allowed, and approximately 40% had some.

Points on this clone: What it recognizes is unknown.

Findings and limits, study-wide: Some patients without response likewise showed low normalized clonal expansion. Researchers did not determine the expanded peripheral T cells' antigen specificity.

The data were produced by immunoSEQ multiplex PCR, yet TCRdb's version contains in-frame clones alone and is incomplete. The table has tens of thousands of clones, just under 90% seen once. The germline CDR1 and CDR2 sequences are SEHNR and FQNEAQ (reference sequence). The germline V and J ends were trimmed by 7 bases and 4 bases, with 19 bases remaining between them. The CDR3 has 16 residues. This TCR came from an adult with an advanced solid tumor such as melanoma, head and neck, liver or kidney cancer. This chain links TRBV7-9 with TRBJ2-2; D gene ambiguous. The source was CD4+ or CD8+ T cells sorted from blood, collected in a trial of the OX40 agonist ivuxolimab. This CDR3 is CASISAVPSFTGELFF. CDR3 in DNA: TGTGCCAGCATCTCCGCGGTACCAAGCTTCACCGGGGAGCTGTTTTTT.